Shown below are 17 T cell receptor beta chains from a single sample sequenced in a study of early T cells in non-severe SARS-CoV-2 infection. TCRdb independently ran MiXCR on the 5' RACE reads; one entry per CDR3 protein. Of about 100,000 distinct CDR3 sequences listed, about 12% are singletons. Sequencing was carried out using whole blood. The origin of the receptors is an adult who was a healthcare worker with PCR-confirmed SARS-CoV-2 infection or an uninfected control (not recorded which).

This clonotype came up many times. The chain joins TRBV27 to TRBJ2-7; 8 positions match TRBD1. The junction had 15 bases not matched to a gene; V was cut back by 4 bases and J by 4 bases. CDR1 and CDR2 (germline): MNHEY, SMNVEV (reference sequence). The CDR3 has 17 amino acids. CDR3 loop: CASSSQHPGQGSYEQYF. The CDR3, as DNA: TGTGCCAGCAGTTCCCAGCACCCTGGACAGGGTTCGTACGAGCAGTACTTC.

With regard to this clonotype: The junction departs from the called germline gene at one end, perhaps through a read error. J is TRBJ1-1 and V is TRBV12-3 or TRBV12-4; D ambiguous. The CDR3 length is 15 residues. CDR3 DNA: TGTGCCAGCAGCGCTGGATCTCGCGGGAACACTGGAGCTTTCTTT. Translation: CASSAGSRGNTGAFF.

J is TRBJ1-2 and V is TRBV20-1; 7 bases align to TRBD1. This CDR3 region has 14 residues. V gave up 0 bases and J gave up 4 bases; unmatched junction bases: 5. Germline loops: CDR1 DFQATT, CDR2 SNEGSKA (reference sequence). CDR3 residues: CSARDNRGSYGYTF. In DNA, the CDR3 is TGCAGTGCTAGAGATAACAGGGGTAGCTATGGCTACACCTTC.

This clonotype was seen at least ten times. The J gene is TRBJ1-2, the V gene TRBV28, with unresolved D. V was pared by 5 bases and J by 4 bases, with 2 bases between. This CDR3 spans 10 amino acids. The V gene's germline CDR1 is MDHEN and CDR2 SYDVKM. The CDR3 DNA reads TGTGCCAGCAGTCGCTATGGCTACACCTTC. This gives the protein CASSRYGYTF.

This clonotype has a handful of counts. This rearrangement joins TRBV28 to TRBJ1-2; weak D call: TRBD1 (5 bases). The germline V gene encodes CDR1 MDHEN and CDR2 SYDVKM. The CDR3 is 11 residues long. In DNA form, the CDR3 reads TGTGTGGGGCAGAATAACTATGGCTACACCTTC. Protein sequence: CVGQNNYGYTF.

This clonotype showed up many times. The chain couples TRBV9 to TRBJ2-1; a possible D gene is TRBD1 (5 bases). Germline V gene lookup returns CDR1 SGDLS and CDR2 YYNGEE. Trimming stripped 3 bases from V and 9 bases from J, with 22 bases between. The CDR3 totals 16 residues. CDR3 protein: CASSGPAGSGGGEQFF. CDR3 DNA sequence: TGTGCCAGCAGCGGTCCCGCAGGGTCAGGTGGCGGTGAGCAGTTCTTC.

This chain joins TRBV29-1 and TRBJ1-5; 10 bases match TRBD1. Trimming took 4 bases from V and 7 from J; bases not matched to a gene: 4. CDR1 is SQVTM, CDR2 ANQGSEA, per germline. There are 13 residues in the CDR3. DNA for the CDR3: TGCAGCGTTGTTTGGGACAGGGGACAGCCCCAGCATTTT. Translated: CSVVWDRGQPQHF. Full variable domain (remainder filled in from reference TRBV29-1 and TRBJ1-5): SAVISQKPSRDICQRGTSLTIQCQVDSQVTMMFWYRQQPGQSLTLIATANQGSEATYESGFVIDKFPISRPNLTFSTLTVSNMSPEDSSIYLCSVVWDRGQPQHFGDGTRLSIL.

In its sample, this clonotype was seen a few times. V is TRBV3-1 and J is TRBJ2-5, with 7 bases lining up with TRBD2. The junction had 11 bases not matched to a gene; V was cut back by 4 bases and J by 3 bases. The CDR3 runs 16 residues. CDR1 is LGHDT, CDR2 YNNKEL, per germline (reference sequence). This CDR3 is CASSPRGLAAKETQYF. CDR3 DNA sequence: TGTGCCAGCAGCCCGAGAGGTCTAGCGGCTAAAGAGACCCAGTACTTC.

This clonotype has a handful of counts. In DNA, the CDR3 is TGTGCCAGCATGGAATATAATTCACCCCTCCACTTT. This sequence encodes CASMEYNSPLHF. The gene calls are TRBV6-6 and TRBJ1-6; no clear D. The CDR3 sequence is 12 residues long. Germline V gene data show CDR1 as MNHNY and CDR2 as SVGAGI (reference sequence). V was trimmed by 7 bases and J by 4 bases, leaving 5 bases between them.

V is TRBV5-6 and J is TRBJ1-1, with D possibly matching TRBD1 (5 bases). With 2 bases removed from V and 1 base from J, the gap between germline ends came to 15 bases. Germline CDR1 reads SGHDT; CDR2 reads YYEEEE. The CDR3 is 16 residues long. CDR3 amino acids: CASSFGAWGRNTEAFF. The CDR3, as DNA: TGTGCCAGCAGCTTTGGAGCCTGGGGCAGGAACACTGAAGCTTTCTTT.

The chain combines TRBV29-1 with TRBJ1-1; a possible D gene is TRBD1 (6 bases). Looked up from germline, CDR1 is SQVTM and CDR2 is ANQGSEA. V dropped 6 bases and J dropped 1 base, with 15 bases sitting between them. The CDR3 consists of 14 residues. Written as DNA, the CDR3 is TGCAGCGTCGAAAATACAGGGCGGAACACTGAAGCTTTCTTT. This encodes CSVENTGRNTEAFF.

This clonotype appeared many times. This chain connects TRBV10-3 to TRBJ1-5, with no clear D. The germline V gene encodes CDR1 ENHRY and CDR2 SYGVKD. The CDR3 has 13 residues. With 6 bases removed from V and 7 bases from J, the gap between germline ends came to 13 bases. DNA of the CDR3: TGTGCCATCAGGGGCGAGGGAGAACAGCCCCAGCATTTT. This gives the protein CAIRGEGEQPQHF.

This clonotype came up many times. This chain uses TRBV5-1 with TRBJ2-1; TRBD2 agrees at 9 bases. The J segment lost 3 bases and the V segment lost 2 bases, leaving 6 bases of the junction unmatched. The CDR3 consists of 16 residues. Germline CDR1 SGHRS, CDR2 YFSETQ. The CDR3 sequence: CASSLAGLADYNEQFF. CDR3 sequence (DNA): TGCGCCAGCAGCTTAGCGGGACTAGCCGACTACAATGAGCAGTTCTTC.

This clonotype turned up a few times. This chain links TRBV4-1 with TRBJ1-5; a possible D gene is TRBD1 (6 bases). The CDR3 loop spans 14 amino acids. Trimming removed 7 bases from V and 0 bases from J, with 10 bases in between. CDR1 is MGHRA, CDR2 YSYEKL, per germline. The chain's CDR3 is CASTWTASNQPQHF. The CDR3 DNA sequence: TGCGCCAGCACCTGGACAGCTAGCAATCAGCCCCAGCATTTT.

This rearrangement joins TRBV11-2 to TRBJ1-4, with D maybe TRBD1 (5 bases). The germline gives CDR1 SGHAT, CDR2 FQNNGV. With 0 bases removed from V and 8 bases from J, the gap between germline ends came to 13 bases. There are 15 residues in the CDR3. The CDR3 is CASSLEAGSWEKLFF. CDR3 DNA sequence: TGTGCCAGCAGCTTAGAAGCAGGGTCTTGGGAAAAACTGTTTTTT.

This clonotype has just a few counts. DNA of the CDR3: TGTGCCAGCACCCCGGGGGCGTTCCAAGAGACCCAGTACTTC. Translation: CASTPGAFQETQYF. This chain uses TRBV12-3 or TRBV12-4 with TRBJ2-5; either TRBD1 or TRBD2 may fit D (6 bases each). V lost 7 bases and J lost 1, with 13 bases in between. This CDR3 comprises 14 residues.

This clonotype has ten or more counts. CDR3 bases: TGTGCCAGCAGCTTACAACAGGGATCCAATCAGCCCCAGCATTTT. It specifies CASSLQQGSNQPQHF. V and J are TRBV7-6 and TRBJ1-5; possibly TRBD1 for D (6 bases). The CDR3 spans 15 residues. V was trimmed by 2 bases and J by 3 bases, leaving 11 bases between them. Germline CDR1 and CDR2: SGHVS and FNYEAQ.